The clone carrying this T cell receptor (beta chain) showed up many times. No antigen is known for it. This sample was included in a study of T cells in Graves' hyperthyroidism and ophthalmopathy. Whole-study results and caveats: Stable hyperthyroidism and ophthalmopathy were separated using 13 V-J signatures. Ophthalmopathy prediction by the model preceded onset by a median approximately six months. Most clonotypes that expanded in the thyroid above 0.001 also showed up in blood.

Amplification of TCR beta CDR3 regions was performed using RNA transcripts as template. In the first-round RT-PCR of the TCR CDR3, the HTBI primer set was used. TCRdb analysed the multiplex PCR reads with MiXCR anew, one entry per CDR3 protein. The table includes approximately 690,000 distinct CDR3 sequences, about 15% detected once. Diagnoses were made from clinical symptoms, serum measures (thyroxine and TRAb), thyroid ultrasound and orbital computed tomography. Germline-derived CDR1 and CDR2 are DFQATT and SNEGSKA (reference sequence). The CDR3 loop spans 14 amino acids. Trimming cost V 6 bases and J 6 bases; bases outside gene matches: 9.

Material: blood. This clonotype was obtained from a woman between 50 and 59 years old with Graves' ophthalmopathy. The rearrangement links TRBV20-1 to TRBJ2-1; 9 bases map to TRBD2. The CDR3: CSAESGRYSNEQFF. CDR3 sequence (DNA): TGCAGTGCAGAGAGCGGGAGGTACTCCAATGAGCAGTTCTTC.